Shown below are 26 T cell receptor beta chains from a single sample sequenced in a study of sequential checkpoint blockade in melanoma. Sequencing used immunoSEQ multiplex PCR; TCRdb keeps in-frame clones, though not all of them. The data contain some 40,000 clones, roughly a third of them singletons. Indicated treatment: randomized to nivolumab then ipilimumab (arm A) or the reverse (arm B). The input for sequencing was tumor tissue (inferred from file names), taken from a patient given nivolumab and ipilimumab in sequence. The receptors come from a human donor with melanoma.

This clone appeared once. The V and J genes are TRBV19 and TRBJ1-1; possibly TRBD1 for D (5 bases). Trimming removed 6 bases from V and 7 bases from J, with 18 bases in between. Germline CDR1 and CDR2: LNHDA and SQIVND (reference sequence). The CDR3 runs to 14 residues. Here the CDR3 reads CASRISDSFSEAFF. The CDR3 bases are TGTGCCAGTAGAATTTCCGACAGTTTCAGTGAAGCTTTCTTT.

This clone has just a few counts. The genes are TRBV5-1 and TRBJ2-1; 9 nucleotides align to TRBD1. The CDR3 is 16 amino acids. Losses at the gene ends were 4 bases for V and 8 bases for J; bases not matched to a gene: 13. Germline loops: CDR1 SGHRS, CDR2 YFSETQ. Written as DNA, the CDR3 is TGCGCCAGCAGCCAGAGAGGGACAGGGAGTAGAGATGAGCAGTTCTTC. It translates to CASSQRGTGSRDEQFF.

This clone was counted a single time. The V gene is TRBV19, the J gene TRBJ2-7, with unresolved D. The germline V and J ends were trimmed by 5 bases and 0 bases, with 14 bases remaining between them. The CDR3 totals 15 residues. The germline gives CDR1 LNHDA, CDR2 SQIVND (reference sequence). CDR3 protein: CASSPPPPNSYEQYF. The CDR3 nucleotides read TGTGCCAGTAGTCCCCCCCCACCAAACTCCTACGAGCAGTACTTC.

This clone was counted a few times. The chain joins TRBV6-8 to TRBJ2-7; 8 bases are shared with TRBD2. The V gene end was trimmed by 7 bases and the J gene end by 1 base; junction bases not matched to a gene: 15. The V gene's germline CDR1 is MNHGY and CDR2 SAAAGT. This CDR3 is 17 amino acids long. The CDR3 is CASIELAAFVGSYEQYF. The CDR3 DNA sequence: TGTGCCAGCATCGAACTAGCGGCCTTCGTGGGGTCCTACGAGCAGTACTTC.

This clone came up a few times. The chain has TRBV11-3 and TRBJ1-3; D is possibly TRBD1 (5 bases). The CDR3 length is 14 residues. The germline CDR1 and CDR2 sequences are SGHNT and YENEEA. V dropped 6 bases and J dropped 0 bases, with 9 bases sitting between them. CDR3 sequence reads: CASSRQSSGNTIYF. As DNA, the CDR3 is TGTGCCAGCAGTCGACAGAGCTCTGGAAACACCATATATTTT.

There are a few counts of this clone. The genes are TRBV9 and TRBJ1-4; tentative D call: TRBD1 (6 bases). CDR1 is SGDLS, CDR2 YYNGEE, per germline. With 8 bases removed from V and 5 bases from J, the gap between germline ends came to 22 bases. The CDR3 runs 16 residues. CDR3 sequence: CASSFKWTARNEKLFF. The CDR3 DNA reads as TGTGCCAGTTCATTCAAATGGACAGCGAGAAATGAAAAACTGTTTTTT.

The chain joins TRBV11-3 to TRBJ2-5, with 10 bases lining up with TRBD2. The CDR3 covers 18 residues. Germline assignment: CDR1 SGHNT and CDR2 YENEEA. V lost 2 bases, J lost 5 bases, and 14 bases stayed unmatched. The DNA for the CDR3 is TGTGCCAGCAGCTTAAAGGCTAGCGGGGGCGTACCGGGGGAGACCCAGTACTTC. Translated: CASSLKASGGVPGETQYF.

V is TRBV6-8 and J is TRBJ2-1; tentative D call: TRBD2 (6 bases). This CDR3 comprises 15 residues. Germline CDR1 is MNHGY and CDR2 is SAAAGT. Trimming took off 2 bases at V and 7 bases at J, with 15 bases between the two ends. The chain's CDR3 is CASSYKGLIWNEQFF. The CDR3 nucleotides read TGTGCCAGCAGTTACAAGGGACTCATTTGGAATGAGCAGTTCTTC.

This sequence joins TRBV4-1 and TRBJ1-3, with a tentative D call TRBD1 (5 bases). Germline CDR1 MGHRA, CDR2 YSYEKL. There are 16 residues in the CDR3. V lost 0 bases and J lost 2, with 11 bases in between. The CDR3 region is CASSQEWSGTGNTIYF. CDR3 nucleotide sequence: TGCGCCAGCAGCCAAGAATGGTCAGGGACTGGAAACACCATATATTTT.

The chain joins TRBV27 to TRBJ2-1; 13 nucleotides align to TRBD2. The CDR3 length is 13 residues. The V segment lost 11 bases and the J segment 7 bases; nucleotides outside the gene matches: 5. The germline V gene has CDR1 MNHEY and CDR2 SMNVEV (reference sequence). CDR3 nucleotide sequence: TGTGCCTCCGGACTAGCGGGAGTTAATGAGCAGTTCTTC. Translating it yields CASGLAGVNEQFF.

This clone was observed a handful of times. The chain carries TRBV6-8 and TRBJ2-5; D is undetermined. The V gene lost 0 bases and the J gene lost 5 bases, with 7 bases spanning the gap. Per the germline V gene, CDR1 is MNHGY and CDR2 is SAAAGT. This CDR3 has 13 amino acids. The DNA for the CDR3 is TGTGCCAGCAGTTACTCGTCATCGGAGACCCAGTACTTC. It encodes CASSYSSSETQYF.

The CDR3 DNA reads as TGTGCCAGCAGCCCCTATGTTAGCTCTGGAAACACCATATATTTT. This gives the protein CASSPYVSSGNTIYF. The chain is built from TRBV6-8 and TRBJ1-3, with D unclear. This CDR3 is 15 amino acids long. Trimming stripped 6 bases from V and 0 bases from J, with 12 bases between. The germline gives CDR1 MNHGY, CDR2 SAAAGT.

This chain joins TRBV29-1 and TRBJ1-2, with D possibly TRBD1 on 5 matching bases. The V gene lost 2 bases and the J gene lost 3 bases, with 16 bases spanning the gap. The CDR3 length is 15 residues. Germline V gene data show CDR1 as SQVTM and CDR2 as ANQGSEA. The CDR3 protein is CSVEWSGAGYYGYTF. CDR3 nucleotides: TGCAGCGTTGAATGGTCCGGGGCTGGGTACTATGGCTACACCTTC.

The chain joins TRBV19 to TRBJ2-1; 8 bases fit TRBD1. In germline, CDR1 is LNHDA, CDR2 SQIVND (reference sequence). There are 15 residues in the CDR3. V lost 7 bases to trimming and J lost 0 bases; unmatched junction nucleotides: 5. CDR3 coding DNA: TGTGCCAGTAATGACAGGGGCAGCTCCTACAATGAGCAGTTCTTC. Translated: CASNDRGSSYNEQFF.

V usage is TRBV18 and J usage is TRBJ2-7; D is unresolved. The ends were cut back, 2 bases at V and 6 bases at J, with 11 bases in the middle. The CDR3 consists of 13 residues. CDR1 KGHSH and CDR2 LQKENI come from the germline V gene. The CDR3 loop is CASSPKAGPEQYF. CDR3 in DNA: TGTGCCAGCTCACCAAAAGCAGGCCCCGAGCAGTACTTC.

This clone has a handful of counts. The V and J genes are TRBV9 and TRBJ2-7; no reliable D call. This CDR3 has 15 amino acids. Germline CDR1 and CDR2: SGDLS and YYNGEE. The V end lost 0 bases, the J end lost 2 bases, and 12 bases lay between the germline ends. In DNA, the CDR3 is TGTGCCAGCAGCGTAGGTTCGTCGGCAACCTACGAGCAGTACTTC. Translating it yields CASSVGSSATYEQYF.

The rearrangement uses TRBV19 and TRBJ2-7; 9 nucleotides line up with TRBD1. Germline lookup yields CDR1 LNHDA and CDR2 SQIVND (reference sequence). V lost 10 bases and J lost 0; bases outside the gene matches: 22. CDR3 length equals 19 residues. The CDR3 here is CATPTPGQGSEGHSYEQYF. CDR3 coding DNA: TGTGCCACTCCCACCCCGGGACAGGGATCGGAGGGCCACTCCTACGAGCAGTACTTC. The full variable domain, in which reference TRBV19 and TRBJ2-7 provide the parts outside the CDR3, is DGGITQSPKYLFRKEGQNVTLSCEQNLNHDAMYWYRQDPGQGLRLIYYSQIVNDFQKGDIAEGYSVSREKKESFPLTVTSAQKNPTAFYLCATPTPGQGSEGHSYEQYFGPGTRLTVT.

J is TRBJ1-2 and V is TRBV6-8; D is unresolved. Trimming took off 2 bases at V and 7 bases at J, with 11 bases between the two ends. CDR3 length: 13 amino acids. The germline V gene has CDR1 MNHGY and CDR2 SAAAGT. CDR3 sequence: CASSYERSPGYTF. CDR3 DNA sequence: TGTGCCAGCAGTTACGAGCGGTCCCCTGGCTACACCTTC.

The CDR3 bases are TGCAGCGTTCGAATAGGGCCAGGTGAAGCTTTCTTT. This sequence encodes CSVRIGPGEAFF. This chain links TRBV29-1 with TRBJ1-1, with no clear D. The CDR3 extends over 12 amino acids. Germline assignment: CDR1 SQVTM and CDR2 ANQGSEA. Between the trimmed V and J ends, which lost 5 bases and 7 bases, there was a span of 14 bases. The variable domain in full, with the rest retrieved from reference TRBV29-1 and TRBJ1-1, is SAVISQKPSRDICQRGTSLTIQCQVDSQVTMMFWYRQQPGQSLTLIATANQGSEATYESGFVIDKFPISRPNLTFSTLTVSNMSPEDSSIYLCSVRIGPGEAFFGQGTRLTVV.

The chain uses TRBV11-3 and TRBJ2-7, with 9 bases lining up with TRBD2. The V segment lost 0 bases and the J segment 4 bases; nucleotides outside the gene matches: 7. The CDR3 contains 16 residues. Per the germline V gene, CDR1 is SGHNT and CDR2 is YENEEA. The CDR3 bases are TGTGCCAGCAGCTTAGAACTGTCGGCGGGGGGGTACGAGCAGTACTTC. This encodes CASSLELSAGGYEQYF. The full variable domain, in which reference TRBV11-3 and TRBJ2-7 provide the parts outside the CDR3, is EAGVVQSPRYKIIEKKQPVAFWCNPISGHNTLYWYLQNLGQGPELLIRYENEEAVDDSQLPKDRFSAERLKGVDSTLKIQPAELGDSAVYLCASSLELSAGGYEQYFGPGTRLTVT.

The gene calls are TRBV6-8 and TRBJ2-5, with D perhaps matching TRBD1 (7 bases). Germline V gene sequence: CDR1 MNHGY, CDR2 SAAAGT. The CDR3 contains 14 residues. Trimming cost V 6 bases and J 7 bases, with 18 bases left between them. The CDR3 nucleotides are TGTGCCAGCAGCGTTTCCTGGCAGGGGGGGACCCAGTACTTC. This codes for CASSVSWQGGTQYF.

This sequence joins TRBV30 and TRBJ1-2; D is ambiguous. CDR1 and CDR2 from the germline V gene are GTSNPN and SVGIG (reference sequence). The CDR3 contains 12 residues. Trimming took 5 bases from V and 4 from J, leaving 11 bases between them. The CDR3 nucleotides read TGTGCCTGGGCTACAACAGCCTATGGCTACACCTTC. Protein sequence: CAWATTAYGYTF.

CDR3: CASAYGYNEQFF. In DNA, the CDR3 is TGTGCCAGCGCGTACGGTTACAATGAGCAGTTCTTC. V and J are TRBV10-3 and TRBJ2-1; D unresolved. The V end lost 10 bases, the J end lost 4 bases, and 11 bases lay between the germline ends. CDR3 length: 12 amino acids. CDR1 and CDR2 from the germline V gene are ENHRY and SYGVKD.

This clone came up a few times. The rearrangement joins TRBV6-8 to TRBJ1-1, with D perhaps TRBD1 (5 bases). Germline CDR1 reads MNHGY; CDR2 reads SAAAGT. CDR3 length: 13 amino acids. Trimming removed 5 bases from V and 2 bases from J, with 9 bases in between. CDR3 region: CASSPQGNTEAFF. The CDR3 DNA follows: TGTGCCAGCAGTCCGCAGGGAAACACTGAAGCTTTCTTT.

Only a few counts were recorded for this clone. The V gene is TRBV30, the J gene TRBJ1-6; 10 bases fit TRBD1. There are 15 residues in the CDR3. Germline CDR1 reads GTSNPN; CDR2 reads SVGIG (reference sequence). The V gene end was trimmed by 3 bases and the J gene end by 5 bases; junction bases not matched to a gene: 4. CDR3 bases: TGTGCCTGGAGCAAGGGACAGGGGAATAATTCACCCCTCCACTTT. Translating gives CAWSKGQGNNSPLHF.

This clone turned up a few times. In nucleotides, the CDR3 is TGTGCCAGCAGCTTAGGACAGCGGGACTACGAGCAGTACTTC. Translating it yields CASSLGQRDYEQYF. V and J are TRBV13 and TRBJ2-7; TRBD2 matches at 7 bases. V gave up 0 bases and J gave up 3 bases; unmatched junction bases: 2. The germline gives CDR1 PRHDT, CDR2 FYEKMQ (reference sequence). The CDR3 consists of 14 residues.